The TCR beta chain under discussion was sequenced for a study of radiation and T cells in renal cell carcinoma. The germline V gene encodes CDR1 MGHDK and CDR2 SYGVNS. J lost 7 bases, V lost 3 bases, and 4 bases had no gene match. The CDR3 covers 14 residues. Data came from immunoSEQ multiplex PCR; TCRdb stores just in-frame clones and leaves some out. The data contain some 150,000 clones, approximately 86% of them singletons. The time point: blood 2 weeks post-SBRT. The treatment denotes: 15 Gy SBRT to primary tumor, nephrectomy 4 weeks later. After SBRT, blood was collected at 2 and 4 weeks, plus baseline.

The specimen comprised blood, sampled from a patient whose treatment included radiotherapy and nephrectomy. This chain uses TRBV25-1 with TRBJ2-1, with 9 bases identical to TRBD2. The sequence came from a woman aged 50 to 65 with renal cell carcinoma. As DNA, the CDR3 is TGTGCCAGCAGTGACCCGGGACTAGCTAATGAGCAGTTCTTC. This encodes CASSDPGLANEQFF.